This passage covers 26 T cell receptor beta chains from one sample sequenced in a study of cytomegalovirus exposure and HLA in healthy donors. The PCR contained 60 Vbeta and 13 Jbeta primers. Profiled with immunoSEQ multiplex PCR; TCRdb holds only in-frame clones, not every one. The sample shows 75,000 to 95,000 clones, about four fifths of them seen only once. The sample consisted of PBMCs. The receptors derive from a young woman in good health and CMV-seropositive.

The V call is TRBV4-1, the J call TRBJ1-2; D ambiguous. The CDR3 length is 13 residues. Germline CDR1 MGHRA, CDR2 YSYEKL. The V and J ends lost 0 bases and 5 bases respectively, with 7 bases between them. The CDR3 loop reads CASSQDTSYGYTF. CDR3 in DNA: TGCGCCAGCAGCCAAGATACGAGTTATGGCTACACCTTC.

The chain uses TRBV19 and TRBJ2-3; 9 bases map to TRBD1. This CDR3 has 14 residues. With V trimmed by 4 bases and J by 4 bases, 3 bases remained unmatched. CDR1 is LNHDA and CDR2 is SQIVND in the germline V gene (reference sequence). For the CDR3, the DNA is TGTGCCAGTAGTAGGGGACAGGGCTCAGATACGCAGTATTTT. This translates into CASSRGQGSDTQYF. Full variable domain (rest looked up from reference TRBV19 and TRBJ2-3): DGGITQSPKYLFRKEGQNVTLSCEQNLNHDAMYWYRQDPGQGLRLIYYSQIVNDFQKGDIAEGYSVSREKKESFPLTVTSAQKNPTAFYLCASSRGQGSDTQYFGPGTRLTVL.

The genes are TRBV13 and TRBJ1-1, with D uncertain. The CDR3 is 14 amino acids. Trimming cost V 0 bases and J 1 base, with 6 bases left between them. Per germline, CDR1 PRHDT and CDR2 FYEKMQ (reference sequence). CDR3 DNA sequence: TGTGCCAGCAGCTTAGGCGGGGAGAACACTGAAGCTTTCTTT. Residues: CASSLGGENTEAFF.

The chain joins TRBV10-2 to TRBJ2-2; TRBD2 matches 7 bases. The V segment lost 7 bases and the J segment 6 bases; nucleotides outside the gene matches: 8. The CDR3 spans 14 residues. Per the germline V gene, CDR1 is WSHSY and CDR2 is SAAADI. The CDR3 DNA is TGCGCCAGCATAATGGCGGGAGTGGCCGGGGAGCTGTTTTTT. Encoded protein: CASIMAGVAGELFF.

J is TRBJ1-2 and V is TRBV28; 7 bases line up with TRBD1. Germline CDR1 reads MDHEN; CDR2 reads SYDVKM. CDR3 length equals 17 residues. The junction had 17 bases not matched to a gene; V was cut back by 6 bases and J by 4 bases. CDR3 sequence (DNA): TGTGCCAGCAGAGAGGGGGGACAGCGATTGGTTTCCTATGGCTACACCTTC. This translates into CASREGGQRLVSYGYTF.

The chain's CDR3 is CASSWGTHTGELFF. DNA of the CDR3: TGTGCCAGCAGTTGGGGGACTCACACCGGGGAGCTGTTTTTT. V and J are TRBV27 and TRBJ2-2; TRBD2 might be the D (6 bases). The CDR3 totals 14 residues. CDR1 is MNHEY and CDR2 is SMNVEV in the germline V gene (reference sequence). V dropped 4 bases and J dropped 3 bases, with 9 bases sitting between them.

Comment on this clone: A read error may produce the germline difference seen at one junction end. The gene calls are TRBV7-7 and TRBJ2-3; TRBD2 matches at 8 bases. The CDR3 extends over 13 amino acids. The germline V gene has CDR1 SSHAT and CDR2 FNYEAQ (reference sequence). The CDR3 DNA is TGTGCTAGCAGCTTGGGACGGGAGGGTACGCAGTATTTT. Encoded protein: CASSLGREGTQYF.

The V call is TRBV19, the J call TRBJ1-5; D remains unclear. This CDR3 is built from 15 residues. V was trimmed by 7 bases and J by 4 bases, leaving 17 bases between them. The germline CDR1 and CDR2 sequences are LNHDA and SQIVND (reference sequence). In DNA, the CDR3 is TGTGCCAGTACTGCCCTGTGGGGAGTTAATCAGCCCCAGCATTTT. As protein: CASTALWGVNQPQHF.

V usage is TRBV7-6 and J usage is TRBJ1-1; D is undetermined. Germline-derived CDR1 and CDR2 are SGHVS and FNYEAQ. The CDR3 sequence is 16 residues long. The ends were cut back, 5 bases at V and 4 bases at J, with 20 bases in the middle. DNA for the CDR3: TGTGCCAGCAGCCCAAGCCGGGCCGAGGGTGGCACTGAAGCTTTCTTT. This gives the protein CASSPSRAEGGTEAFF.

The J gene is TRBJ2-1, the V gene TRBV6-5; D might be TRBD2 (7 bases). CDR1 is MNHEY and CDR2 is SVGAGI in the germline V gene. The CDR3 has 15 residues. Trimming removed 6 bases at V and 5 bases at J, with 17 bases between. The CDR3 DNA sequence: TGTGCCAGCAGCCTGGGGGGGCGGTACAACAATGAGCAGTTCTTC. Residues: CASSLGGRYNNEQFF.

J is TRBJ2-1 and V is TRBV29-1; TRBD2 matches at 10 bases. The CDR3 extends over 14 amino acids. The V segment lost 6 bases and the J segment 2 bases; nucleotides outside the gene matches: 4. Germline V gives CDR1 SQVTM, CDR2 ANQGSEA. CDR3 sequence (DNA): TGCAGCGTCCTAGCGGGAGCCACCTACAATGAGCAGTTCTTC. As protein: CSVLAGATYNEQFF.

Only one count was recorded for this clone. The J gene is TRBJ2-3, the V gene TRBV7-6, with 7 bases that match TRBD2. CDR3 size: 15 residues. Germline values: CDR1 SGHVS, CDR2 FNYEAQ. V dropped 0 bases and J dropped 3; count of bases not matched to a gene: 3. CDR3 in amino acids: CASSLAGGPTDTQYF. The CDR3 nucleotides are TGTGCCAGCAGCTTAGCGGGAGGGCCAACAGATACGCAGTATTTT.

This chain joins TRBV19 and TRBJ1-1; the D is unclear. This CDR3 has 14 residues. Trimming removed 7 bases from V and 1 base from J, with 13 bases in between. Germline assignment: CDR1 LNHDA and CDR2 SQIVND (reference sequence). The CDR3 region has the DNA TGTGCCAGTAAAGAGGTCAGAAAGAACACTGAAGCTTTCTTT. Translated, it gives CASKEVRKNTEAFF.

The V and J genes are TRBV27 and TRBJ2-7; TRBD2 agrees at 9 bases. The germline V gene has CDR1 MNHEY and CDR2 SMNVEV (reference sequence). V was pared by 5 bases and J by 6 bases, with 11 bases of the junction left unmatched. This CDR3 is 15 amino acids long. Here the CDR3 DNA reads TGTGCCAGCAGTCGGCGGGGGGGCATCACTCTCGAGCAGTACTTC. It yields the protein CASSRRGGITLEQYF.

This chain links TRBV30 with TRBJ1-5, with 8 positions matching TRBD1. The length of the CDR3 is 15 residues. The germline gives CDR1 GTSNPN, CDR2 SVGIG (reference sequence). V gave up 3 bases and J gave up 2 bases; unmatched junction bases: 6. CDR3 residues: CAWSPGGAGNQPQHF. CDR3 bases: TGTGCCTGGAGCCCAGGGGGCGCGGGCAATCAGCCCCAGCATTTT. Full variable domain (missing parts from reference TRBV30 and TRBJ1-5): SQTIHQWPATLVQPVGSPLSLECTVEGTSNPNLYWYRQAAGRGLQLLFYSVGIGQISSEVPQNLSASRPQDRQFILSSKKLLLSDSGFYLCAWSPGGAGNQPQHFGDGTRLSIL.

This sequence joins TRBV2 and TRBJ2-5; 9 bases align to TRBD1. CDR3 length equals 15 residues. Germline values: CDR1 SNHLY, CDR2 FYNNEI. Unmatched junction bases numbered 5, after V lost 4 bases and J lost 2 bases. As DNA, the CDR3 is TGTGCCAGCAGTGCACAGGGGGCGAGGCAAGAGACCCAGTACTTC. It codes for CASSAQGARQETQYF. Looking up the rest from reference TRBV2 and TRBJ2-5 gives the full variable domain: EPEVTQTPSHQVTQMGQEVILRCVPISNHLYFYWYRQILGQKVEFLVSFYNNEISEKSEIFDDQFSVERPDGSNFTLKIRSTKLEDSAMYFCASSAQGARQETQYFGPGTRLLVL.

This chain connects TRBV6-4 to TRBJ2-1, with TRBD2 identical over 8 bases. Germline values: CDR1 MRHNA, CDR2 SNTAGT. Trimming at V came to 2 bases and at J to 3 bases, leaving 3 bases not matched to a gene. The CDR3 is 15 amino acids. The CDR3 loop reads CASSDLAGGYNEQFF. The CDR3 nucleotides are TGTGCCAGCAGTGACCTGGCGGGAGGCTACAATGAGCAGTTCTTC.

This chain joins TRBV5-1 and TRBJ2-7; no clear D gene. This CDR3 is built from 14 residues. Trimming removed 0 bases at V and 1 base at J, with 8 bases between. Germline values: CDR1 SGHRS, CDR2 YFSETQ. The CDR3 here is CASSLARRSYEQYF. CDR3 in DNA: TGCGCCAGCAGCTTGGCGCGCCGATCCTACGAGCAGTACTTC.

The chain carries TRBV19 and TRBJ2-2; D gene uncertain. The CDR3 runs 15 residues. CDR1 and CDR2 (germline): LNHDA, SQIVND (reference sequence). V was trimmed by 5 bases and J by 0 bases, leaving 10 bases between them. Here the CDR3 reads CASSSGSTNTGELFF. For the CDR3, the DNA is TGTGCCAGTAGTTCCGGGTCCACGAACACCGGGGAGCTGTTTTTT.

V gene TRBV27 combines with J gene TRBJ1-2; D gene ambiguous. The CDR3 is made up of 13 amino acids. Trimming removed 3 bases from V and 2 bases from J, with 7 bases in between. CDR1 MNHEY and CDR2 SMNVEV come from the germline V gene (reference sequence). The CDR3 is CASSFSQNYGYTF. CDR3 bases: TGTGCCAGCAGTTTTTCCCAGAACTATGGCTACACCTTC.

V gene TRBV28 combines with J gene TRBJ2-7; D is unclear. Germline V gives CDR1 MDHEN, CDR2 SYDVKM. The V and J ends lost 3 bases and 5 bases respectively, with 17 bases between them. The CDR3 loop spans 15 amino acids. The CDR3 DNA follows: TGTGCCAGCAGTTTCTCTCCGACCGGAGACCACGAGCAGTACTTC. Translating it yields CASSFSPTGDHEQYF.

CDR3 protein: CASSVTRRMNTDTQYF. CDR3 DNA: TGTGCCAGCAGTGTAACAAGGAGGATGAACACAGATACGCAGTATTTT. V usage is TRBV25-1 and J usage is TRBJ2-3; possible D gene TRBD2, 5 bases. This CDR3 is built from 16 residues. Germline assignment: CDR1 MGHDK and CDR2 SYGVNS. Trimming pared 4 bases from V and 2 bases from J, leaving 16 bases between.

V gene TRBV6-5 combines with J gene TRBJ2-7; tentatively, D is TRBD2 (6 bases). CDR3 length: 15 residues. V was cut by 6 bases and J by 3 bases, with 18 bases left in between. Germline V gives CDR1 MNHEY, CDR2 SVGAGI. CDR3 DNA sequence: TGTGCCAGCAGCCCGGAGGGCCCTCACCTCTACGAGCAGTACTTC. This gives the protein CASSPEGPHLYEQYF.

This clone was seen a single time. The V gene is TRBV5-1, the J gene TRBJ1-1; D may be TRBD1 (5 bases). CDR1 SGHRS and CDR2 YFSETQ come from the germline V gene. The CDR3 has 19 residues. V dropped 5 bases and J dropped 2 bases, with 28 bases sitting between them. This CDR3 reads CASRSRDWLGKGLNTEAFF. The DNA of the CDR3 is TGCGCCAGCAGATCCCGGGACTGGTTGGGGAAGGGGCTTAACACTGAAGCTTTCTTT.

The chain joins TRBV6-1 to TRBJ1-4; D not resolved. The CDR3 runs to 18 residues. Germline V CDR1 and CDR2: MNHNS, SASEGT. The V end lost 3 bases, the J end lost 5 bases, and 22 bases lay between the germline ends. CDR3 bases: TGTGCCAGCAGTGACTGTCCAAGTCTCCTAGTCGACAATGAAAAACTGTTTTTT. As protein: CASSDCPSLLVDNEKLFF.

The chain carries TRBV7-2 and TRBJ2-3; D gene unclear. V was pared by 2 bases and J by 4 bases, with 4 bases between. The germline V gene has CDR1 SGHTA and CDR2 FQGNSA. This CDR3 has 12 residues. The CDR3 sequence: CASSLLADTQYF. CDR3 nucleotides: TGTGCCAGCAGCTTACTCGCAGATACGCAGTATTTT.